One TCR beta chain is described in this entry. Its antigen remains unknown. Controls came from buffy coats of healthy blood donors. The sample comes from a study of STAT5B mutations in CD4+ large granular lymphocyte leukemia. About the study: Among healthy donors, a particular HLA allele went with more CDR3 'QG' motifs. Points from the study as a whole: 8/27 top patient clones versus 2/35 control clones were TRBV06-family.

Germline CDR1 is SGDLS and CDR2 is YYNGEE. Trimming left V 0 bases short and J 7 bases short, with 13 bases between. The CDR3 loop spans 14 amino acids. The table came from immunoSEQ multiplex PCR; TCRdb's copy has only in-frame clones and leaves some out. Of some 38,000 clones in the sample, 85% are singletons; the top ten hold 1% to 1.5%. V gene TRBV9 combines with J gene TRBJ1-2, with D maybe TRBD1 (5 bases). The sequenced sample was CD4+ T cells from blood buffy coats. This receptor was identified in a human donor in good health. The CDR3 DNA follows: TGTGCCAGCAGCGTAGTTGGGGGAAGTGGTGGCTACACCTTC. It yields the protein CASSVVGGSGGYTF.